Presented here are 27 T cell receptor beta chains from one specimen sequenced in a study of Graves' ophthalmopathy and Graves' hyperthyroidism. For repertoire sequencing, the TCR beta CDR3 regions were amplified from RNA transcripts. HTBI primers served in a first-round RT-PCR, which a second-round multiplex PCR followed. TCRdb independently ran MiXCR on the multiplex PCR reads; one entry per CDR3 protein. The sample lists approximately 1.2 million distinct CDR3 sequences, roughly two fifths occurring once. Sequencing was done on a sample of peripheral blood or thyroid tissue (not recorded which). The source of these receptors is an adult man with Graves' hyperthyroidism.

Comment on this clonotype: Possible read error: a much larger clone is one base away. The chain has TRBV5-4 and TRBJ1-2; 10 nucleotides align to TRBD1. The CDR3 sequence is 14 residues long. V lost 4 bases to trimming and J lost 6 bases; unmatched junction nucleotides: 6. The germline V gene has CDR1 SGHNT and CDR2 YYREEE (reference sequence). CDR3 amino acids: CASSGLGQGNGYTF. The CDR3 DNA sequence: TGTGCCAGCAGCGGACTGGGACAGGGGAATGGCTACACCTTC.

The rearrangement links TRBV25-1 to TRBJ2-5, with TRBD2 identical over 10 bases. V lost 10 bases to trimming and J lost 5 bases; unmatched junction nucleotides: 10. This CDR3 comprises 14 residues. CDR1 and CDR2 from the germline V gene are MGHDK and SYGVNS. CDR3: CAIASGSVSETQYF. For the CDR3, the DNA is TGTGCCATCGCTAGCGGGAGTGTGAGCGAGACCCAGTACTTC.

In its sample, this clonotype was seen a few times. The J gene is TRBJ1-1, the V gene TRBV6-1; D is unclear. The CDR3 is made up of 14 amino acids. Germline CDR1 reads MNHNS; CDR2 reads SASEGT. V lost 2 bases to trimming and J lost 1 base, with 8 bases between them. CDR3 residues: CASSEFSGNTEAFF. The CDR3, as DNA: TGTGCCAGCAGTGAATTCTCGGGGAACACTGAAGCTTTCTTT.

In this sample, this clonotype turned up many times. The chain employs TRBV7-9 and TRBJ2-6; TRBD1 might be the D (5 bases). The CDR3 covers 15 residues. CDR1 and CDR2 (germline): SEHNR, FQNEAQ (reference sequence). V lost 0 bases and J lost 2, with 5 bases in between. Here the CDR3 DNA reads TGTGCCAGCAGCTTAGCAGGGGCTGGGGCCAACGTCCTGACTTTC. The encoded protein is CASSLAGAGANVLTF.

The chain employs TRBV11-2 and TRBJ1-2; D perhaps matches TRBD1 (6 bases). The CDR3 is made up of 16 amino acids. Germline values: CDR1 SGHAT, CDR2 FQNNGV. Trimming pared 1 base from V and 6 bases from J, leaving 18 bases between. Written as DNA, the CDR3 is TGTGCCAGCAGCTTAGGGGGGGGGCAGGTGGTAAATGGCTACACCTTC. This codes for CASSLGGGQVVNGYTF.

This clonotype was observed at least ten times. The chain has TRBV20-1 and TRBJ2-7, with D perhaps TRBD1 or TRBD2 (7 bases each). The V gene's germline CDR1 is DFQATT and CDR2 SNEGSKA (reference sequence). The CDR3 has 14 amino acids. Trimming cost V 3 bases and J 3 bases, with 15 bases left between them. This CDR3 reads CSASDRDYNYEQYF. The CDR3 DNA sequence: TGCAGTGCTAGTGACAGGGACTACAACTACGAGCAGTACTTC.

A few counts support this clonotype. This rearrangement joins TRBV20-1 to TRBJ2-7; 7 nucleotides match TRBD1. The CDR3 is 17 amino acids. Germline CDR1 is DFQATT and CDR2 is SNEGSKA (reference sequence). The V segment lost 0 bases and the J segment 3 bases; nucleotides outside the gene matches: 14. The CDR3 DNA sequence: TGCAGTGCTAGAGAAGCCCCCGGGACAGCGAATTTCTACGAGCAGTACTTC. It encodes CSAREAPGTANFYEQYF.

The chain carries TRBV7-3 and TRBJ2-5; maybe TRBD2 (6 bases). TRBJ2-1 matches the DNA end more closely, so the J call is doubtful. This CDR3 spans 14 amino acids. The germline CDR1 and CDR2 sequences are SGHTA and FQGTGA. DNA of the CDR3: TGTGCCAGCAGCTTAGGAGGAGGGTACAATGAGCAGTTCTTC. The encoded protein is CASSLGGGYNEQFF.

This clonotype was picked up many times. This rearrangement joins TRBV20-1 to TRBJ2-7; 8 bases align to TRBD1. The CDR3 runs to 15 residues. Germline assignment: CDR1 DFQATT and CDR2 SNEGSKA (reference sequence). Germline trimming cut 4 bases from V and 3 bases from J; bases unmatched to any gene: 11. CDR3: CSATDQGAMIYEQYF. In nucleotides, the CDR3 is TGCAGTGCTACGGACCAGGGGGCCATGATCTACGAGCAGTACTTC.

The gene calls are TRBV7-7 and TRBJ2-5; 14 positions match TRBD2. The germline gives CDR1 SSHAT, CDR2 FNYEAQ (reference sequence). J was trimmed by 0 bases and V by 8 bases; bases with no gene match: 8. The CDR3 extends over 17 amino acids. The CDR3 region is CASARLAGGGHQETQYF. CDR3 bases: TGTGCCAGCGCCCGACTAGCGGGAGGGGGCCACCAAGAGACCCAGTACTTC.

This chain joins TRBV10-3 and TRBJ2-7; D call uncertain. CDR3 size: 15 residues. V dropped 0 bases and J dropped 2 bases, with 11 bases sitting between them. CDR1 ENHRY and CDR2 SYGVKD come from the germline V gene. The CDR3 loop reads CAISESGVAPYEQYF. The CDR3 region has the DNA TGTGCCATCAGTGAGTCTGGGGTAGCTCCCTACGAGCAGTACTTC.

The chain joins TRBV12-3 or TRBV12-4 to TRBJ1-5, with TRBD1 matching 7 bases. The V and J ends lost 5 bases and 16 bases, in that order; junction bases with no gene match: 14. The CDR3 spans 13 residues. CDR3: CASSPSGTDTLHF. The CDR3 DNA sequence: TGTGCCAGCAGTCCATCCGGGACAGATACTTTACATTTT.

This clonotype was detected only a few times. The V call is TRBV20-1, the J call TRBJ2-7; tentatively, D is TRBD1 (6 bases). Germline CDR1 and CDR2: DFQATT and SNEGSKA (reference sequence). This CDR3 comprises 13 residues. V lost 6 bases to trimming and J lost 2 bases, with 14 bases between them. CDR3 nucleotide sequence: TGCAGTGCAAACCCCCGGACAGCCTACGAGCAGTACTTC. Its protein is CSANPRTAYEQYF.

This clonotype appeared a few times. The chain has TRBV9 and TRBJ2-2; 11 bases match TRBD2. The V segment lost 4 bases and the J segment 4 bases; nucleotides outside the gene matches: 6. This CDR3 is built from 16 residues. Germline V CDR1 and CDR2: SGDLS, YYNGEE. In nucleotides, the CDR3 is TGTGCCAGCAGCACTCTAGCGGGGGGTGGCACCGGGGAGCTGTTTTTT. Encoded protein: CASSTLAGGGTGELFF. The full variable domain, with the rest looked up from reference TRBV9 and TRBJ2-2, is DSGVTQTPKHLITATGQRVTLRCSPRSGDLSVYWYQQSLDQGLQFLIQYYNGEERAKGNILERFSAQQFPDLHSELNLSSLELGDSALYFCASSTLAGGGTGELFFGEGSRLTVL.

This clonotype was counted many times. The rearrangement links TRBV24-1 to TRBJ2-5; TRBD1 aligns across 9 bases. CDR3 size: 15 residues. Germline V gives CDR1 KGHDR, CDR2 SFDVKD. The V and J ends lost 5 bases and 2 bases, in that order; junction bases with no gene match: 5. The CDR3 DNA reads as TGTGCCACCAGTGTTTCGGGACAGGGTCAAGAGACCCAGTACTTC. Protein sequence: CATSVSGQGQETQYF.

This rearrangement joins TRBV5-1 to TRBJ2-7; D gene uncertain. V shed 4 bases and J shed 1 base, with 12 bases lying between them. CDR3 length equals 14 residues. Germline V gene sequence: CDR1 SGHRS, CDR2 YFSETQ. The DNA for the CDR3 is TGCGCCAGCAGCCAGGCCCTTACGTCCTACGAGCAGTACTTC. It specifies CASSQALTSYEQYF. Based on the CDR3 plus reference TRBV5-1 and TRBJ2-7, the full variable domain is KAGVTQTPRYLIKTRGQQVTLSCSPISGHRSVSWYQQTPGQGLQFLFEYFSETQRNKGNFPGRFSGRQFSNSRSEMNVSTLELGDSALYLCASSQALTSYEQYFGPGTRLTVT.

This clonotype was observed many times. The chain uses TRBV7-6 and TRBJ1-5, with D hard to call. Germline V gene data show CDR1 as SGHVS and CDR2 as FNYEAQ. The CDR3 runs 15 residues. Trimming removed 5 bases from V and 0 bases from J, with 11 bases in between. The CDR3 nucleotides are TGTGCCAGCAGCCCGCGTCCAGGTAGCAATCAGCCCCAGCATTTT. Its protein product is CASSPRPGSNQPQHF. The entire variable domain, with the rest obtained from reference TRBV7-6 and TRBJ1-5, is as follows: GAGVSQSPRYKVTKRGQDVALRCDPISGHVSLYWYRQALGQGPEFLTYFNYEAQQDKSGLPNDRFSAERPEGSISTLTIQRTEQRDSAMYRCASSPRPGSNQPQHFGDGTRLSIL.

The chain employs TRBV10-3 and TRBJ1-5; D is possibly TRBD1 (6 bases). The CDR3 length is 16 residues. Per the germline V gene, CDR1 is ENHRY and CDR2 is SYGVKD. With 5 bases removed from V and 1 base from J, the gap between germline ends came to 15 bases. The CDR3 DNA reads TGTGCCATCAGTTCATACTCCGGGACAAGCAATCAGCCCCAGCATTTT. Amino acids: CAISSYSGTSNQPQHF.

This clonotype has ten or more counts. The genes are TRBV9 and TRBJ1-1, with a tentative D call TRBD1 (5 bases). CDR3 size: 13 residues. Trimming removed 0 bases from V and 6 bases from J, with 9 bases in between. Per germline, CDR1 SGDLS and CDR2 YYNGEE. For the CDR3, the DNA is TGTGCCAGCAGCGTAGGGGGGAAAGCTGAAGCTTTCTTT. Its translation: CASSVGGKAEAFF.

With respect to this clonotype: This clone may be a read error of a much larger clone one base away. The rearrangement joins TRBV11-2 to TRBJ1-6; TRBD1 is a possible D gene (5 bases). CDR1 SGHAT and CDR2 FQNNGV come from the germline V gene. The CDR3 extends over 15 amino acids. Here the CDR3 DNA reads TGTGCCAGCAGCTTAGGGGGGACGGGTAATTCACCCCCCCACTTT. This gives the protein CASSLGGTGNSPPHF.

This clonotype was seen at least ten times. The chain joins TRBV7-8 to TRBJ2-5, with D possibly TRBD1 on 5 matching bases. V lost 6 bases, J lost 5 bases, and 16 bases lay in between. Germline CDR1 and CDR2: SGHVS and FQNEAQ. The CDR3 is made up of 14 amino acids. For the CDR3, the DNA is TGTGCCAGCAGTTTTGCGGCAGGGCGGGAGACCCAGTACTTC. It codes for CASSFAAGRETQYF.

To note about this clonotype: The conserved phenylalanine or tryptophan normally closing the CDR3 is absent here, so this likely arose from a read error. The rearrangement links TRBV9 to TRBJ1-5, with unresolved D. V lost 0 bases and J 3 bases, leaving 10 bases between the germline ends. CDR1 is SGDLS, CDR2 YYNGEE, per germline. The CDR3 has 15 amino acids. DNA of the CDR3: TGTGCCAGCAGCGTAGACGGCAGCCACAATCAGCCCCAGCATTCA. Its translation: CASSVDGSHNQPQHS.

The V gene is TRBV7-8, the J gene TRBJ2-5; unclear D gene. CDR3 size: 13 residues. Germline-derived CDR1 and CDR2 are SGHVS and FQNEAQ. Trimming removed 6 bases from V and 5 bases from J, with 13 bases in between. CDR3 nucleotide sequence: TGTGCCAGCAGTTACTCCTCGGAGGAGACCCAGTACTTC. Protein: CASSYSSEETQYF.

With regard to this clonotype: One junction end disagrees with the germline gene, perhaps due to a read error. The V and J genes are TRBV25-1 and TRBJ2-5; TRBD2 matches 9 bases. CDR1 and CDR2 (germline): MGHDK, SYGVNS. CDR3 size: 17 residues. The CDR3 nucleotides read TGTGCCTGCAGTGCTCCGATCTTGGCGGGGGGGCCGGAGACCCAGTACTTC. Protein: CACSAPILAGGPETQYF.

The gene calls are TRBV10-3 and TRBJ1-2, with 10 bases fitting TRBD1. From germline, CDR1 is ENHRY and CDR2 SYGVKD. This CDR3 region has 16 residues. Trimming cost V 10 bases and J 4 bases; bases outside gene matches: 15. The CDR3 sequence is CASSPPSTGGSYGYTF. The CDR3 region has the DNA TGTGCCAGCTCACCACCTTCGACAGGGGGCAGCTATGGCTACACCTTC.

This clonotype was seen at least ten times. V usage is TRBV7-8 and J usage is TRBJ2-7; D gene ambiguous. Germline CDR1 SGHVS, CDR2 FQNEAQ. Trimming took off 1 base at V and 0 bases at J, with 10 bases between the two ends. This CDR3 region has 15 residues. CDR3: CASSLDGWSSYEQYF. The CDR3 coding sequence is TGTGCCAGCAGCTTAGACGGTTGGAGCTCCTACGAGCAGTACTTC.

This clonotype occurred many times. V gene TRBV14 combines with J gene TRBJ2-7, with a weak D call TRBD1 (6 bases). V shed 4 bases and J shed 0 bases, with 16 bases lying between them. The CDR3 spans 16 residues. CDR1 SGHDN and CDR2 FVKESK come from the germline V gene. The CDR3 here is CASSREGHLTSYEQYF. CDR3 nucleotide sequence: TGTGCCAGCAGCCGAGAGGGACATCTCACCTCCTACGAGCAGTACTTC.